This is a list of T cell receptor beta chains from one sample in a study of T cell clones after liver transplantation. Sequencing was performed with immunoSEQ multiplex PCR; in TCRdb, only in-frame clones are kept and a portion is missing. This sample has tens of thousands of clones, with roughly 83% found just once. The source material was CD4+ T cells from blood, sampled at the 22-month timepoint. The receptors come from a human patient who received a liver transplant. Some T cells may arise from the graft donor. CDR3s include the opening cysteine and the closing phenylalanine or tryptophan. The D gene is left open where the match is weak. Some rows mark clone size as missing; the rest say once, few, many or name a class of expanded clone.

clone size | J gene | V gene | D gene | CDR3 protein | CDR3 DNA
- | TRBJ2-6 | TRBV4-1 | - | CASSQEKLSGANVLTF | TGCGCCAGCAGCCAAGAAAAGCTCTCTGGGGCCAACGTCCTGACTTTC
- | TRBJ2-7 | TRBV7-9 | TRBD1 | CASSFTTGGLTYEQYF | TGTGCCAGCAGCTTTACTACAGGGGGCCTGACCTACGAGCAGTACTTC
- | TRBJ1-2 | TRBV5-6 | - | CASSPPPGVYGYTF | TGTGCCAGCAGCCCTCCTCCAGGGGTCTATGGCTACACCTTC
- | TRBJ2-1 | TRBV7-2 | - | CASSLERARGQFF | TGTGCCAGCAGCTTAGAACGGGCTCGGGGGCAGTTCTTC
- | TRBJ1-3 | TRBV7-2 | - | CASSSDSGAGNTIYF | TGTGCCAGCAGCTCCGACAGCGGAGCTGGAAACACCATATATTTT
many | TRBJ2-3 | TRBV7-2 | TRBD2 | CASSLLSSGRADTQYF | TGTGCCAGCAGCTTACTGTCTAGCGGGAGGGCAGATACGCAGTATTTT
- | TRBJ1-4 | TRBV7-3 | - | CASNPWEKLFF | TGTGCCAGCAATCCATGGGAAAAACTGTTTTTT
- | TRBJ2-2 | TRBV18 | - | CASSPPEQGFPGELFF | TGTGCCAGCTCACCACCAGAACAGGGTTTTCCCGGGGAGCTGTTTTTT
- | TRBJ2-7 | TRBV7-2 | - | CASSSRSGYYEQYF | TGTGCCAGCAGCTCCCGGAGCGGTTACTACGAGCAGTACTTC
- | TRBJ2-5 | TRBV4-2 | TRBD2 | CASSQGGLAEETQYF | TGTGCCAGCAGCCAAGGGGGTCTAGCGGAAGAGACCCAGTACTTC
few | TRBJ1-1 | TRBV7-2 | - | CASSLGSGLYEAFF | TGTGCCAGCAGCTTAGGTTCTGGACTCTACGAAGCTTTCTTT
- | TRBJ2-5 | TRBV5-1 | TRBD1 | CASSLGQGVETQYF | TGCGCCAGCAGCCTCGGACAGGGAGTGGAGACCCAGTACTTC
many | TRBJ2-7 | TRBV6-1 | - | CASSEFYEQYF | TGTGCCAGCAGTGAATTTTACGAGCAGTACTTC
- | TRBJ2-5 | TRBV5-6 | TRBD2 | CASSSRTSPETQYF | TGTGCCAGCAGCTCGAGGACTAGCCCGGAGACCCAGTACTTC